The text below deals with one T cell receptor beta chain. Assay: immunoSEQ multiplex PCR; the TCRdb copy retains only in-frame clones and omits some. The table has roughly 120,000 clones, approximately 93% seen once. These data come from a study of T cell changes during pregnancy in multiple sclerosis. CDR3 length: 16 residues. V lost 5 bases to trimming and J lost 2 bases; unmatched junction nucleotides: 9. Looked up from germline, CDR1 is MNHEY and CDR2 is SMNVEV (reference sequence). The TCR originated in a female donor with multiple sclerosis, enrolled in a pregnancy study. The chain uses TRBV27 and TRBJ1-5; 7 bases agree with TRBD1. The starting material was peripheral blood, obtained before pregnancy. In DNA, the CDR3 is TGTGCCAGCAGTCCCCGACAGGGAACGGGCAATCAGCCCCAGCATTTT. The encoded protein is CASSPRQGTGNQPQHF.